This entry lists 11 T cell receptor beta chains sequenced from one sample in a study of shared clonotypes between healthy human individuals. Clones were sequenced by immunoSEQ multiplex PCR, and TCRdb holds only the in-frame ones, with some missing. The sample has about 2.3 million clones, around 92% seen once. The sample was naive CD4+ T cells from PBMCs. Subset defined: CD45RA+ positively selected. The origin of the receptors is a man aged 18 to 29 in good health. Some clones in this sample may be carry-over from other donors' samples.

The rearrangement uses TRBV18 and TRBJ2-2; D not certain. The CDR3 is made up of 12 amino acids. Per the germline V gene, CDR1 is KGHSH and CDR2 is LQKENI. The ends were cut back, 6 bases at V and 5 bases at J, with 7 bases in the middle. Here the CDR3 reads CASSQDTGELFF. CDR3 in DNA: TGTGCCAGCTCCCAGGATACCGGGGAGCTGTTTTTT.

This clone was picked up one time. The chain joins TRBV28 to TRBJ1-2; the D gene is possibly TRBD1 (6 bases). V was trimmed by 10 bases and J by 4 bases, leaving 16 bases between them. The CDR3 sequence is 13 residues long. Germline values: CDR1 MDHEN, CDR2 SYDVKM. CDR3 DNA: TGTGCCACCACTCGAGGGGGTCCCTATGGCTACACCTTC. It specifies CATTRGGPYGYTF.

The rearrangement uses TRBV5-1 and TRBJ1-2; 8 bases are a match to TRBD1. V shed 0 bases, J shed 3 bases, and the junction held 4 bases outside the gene matches. Germline V CDR1 and CDR2: SGHRS, YFSETQ. The CDR3 covers 15 residues. The CDR3 is CASSLADREHYGYTF. CDR3 in DNA: TGCGCCAGCAGCTTGGCGGACAGGGAACACTATGGCTACACCTTC. Based on the CDR3 plus reference TRBV5-1 and TRBJ1-2, the full variable domain is KAGVTQTPRYLIKTRGQQVTLSCSPISGHRSVSWYQQTPGQGLQFLFEYFSETQRNKGNFPGRFSGRQFSNSRSEMNVSTLELGDSALYLCASSLADREHYGYTFGSGTRLTVV.

This clone was observed a handful of times. This chain joins TRBV28 and TRBJ1-2; no clear D. The CDR3 covers 12 residues. The germline CDR1 and CDR2 sequences are MDHEN and SYDVKM. V lost 5 bases and J lost 8, with 12 bases in between. The CDR3 DNA reads TGTGCCAGCAGTCGACAAGCGGAAGGCTACACCTTC. Translation: CASSRQAEGYTF.

To note about this clone: Other DNA sequences from this sample encode an identical CDR3 as well. This rearrangement joins TRBV5-1 to TRBJ2-4; D possibly corresponds to TRBD1 (6 bases). Germline loops: CDR1 SGHRS, CDR2 YFSETQ. The CDR3 is made up of 15 amino acids. V was trimmed by 0 bases and J by 0 bases, leaving 7 bases between them. The CDR3 region has the DNA TGCGCCAGCAGCTTGGGGGACATAGCCAAAAACATTCAGTACTTC. This codes for CASSLGDIAKNIQYF.

In its sample, this clone was seen once. The rearrangement joins TRBV18 to TRBJ2-4; a possible D gene is TRBD1 (6 bases). V gave up 5 bases and J gave up 6 bases, with 11 bases separating them. CDR3 size: 13 residues. The germline V gene encodes CDR1 KGHSH and CDR2 LQKENI. The CDR3 loop is CASSSGTTNIQYF. In DNA, the CDR3 is TGTGCCAGCTCATCGGGGACAACAAACATTCAGTACTTC.

Regarding this clone: In the same sample, other DNA sequences code for this CDR3. V and J are TRBV18 and TRBJ2-5; 10 bases agree with TRBD1. Germline CDR1 and CDR2: KGHSH and LQKENI. Unmatched junction bases numbered 0, after V lost 3 bases and J lost 2 bases. The CDR3 runs to 14 residues. The CDR3 DNA sequence: TGTGCCAGCTCACCGGGACAGGGGCAAGAGACCCAGTACTTC. Translation: CASSPGQGQETQYF.

This clone was seen once. The chain's CDR3 is CASSVGGRTDTQYF. The CDR3 nucleotides read TGTGCCAGCAGTGTGGGCGGCCGCACAGATACGCAGTATTTT. This chain uses TRBV6-1 with TRBJ2-3; D gene unclear. Germline CDR1 and CDR2: MNHNS and SASEGT. The V end was cut by 4 bases, the J end by 1 base, with 9 bases between. This CDR3 has 14 residues.

This sequence joins TRBV7-2 and TRBJ2-5; weak D call: TRBD1 (6 bases). CDR1 and CDR2 (germline): SGHTA, FQGNSA. There are 14 residues in the CDR3. The V gene lost 2 bases and the J gene lost 7 bases, with 14 bases spanning the gap. The CDR3 sequence is CASSLRTRGGTQYF. In nucleotides, the CDR3 is TGTGCCAGCAGCTTAAGGACCAGAGGGGGGACCCAGTACTTC. The whole variable domain, remainder taken from reference TRBV7-2 and TRBJ2-5, is GAGVSQSPSNKVTEKGKDVELRCDPISGHTALYWYRQSLGQGLEFLIYFQGNSAPDKSGLPSDRFSAERTGGSVSTLTIQRTQQEDSAVYLCASSLRTRGGTQYFGPGTRLLVL.

This chain uses TRBV7-2 with TRBJ2-7, with 12 nucleotides matching TRBD1. The ends lost 8 bases at V and 2 bases at J; junction bases unmatched: 7. CDR1 is SGHTA and CDR2 is FQGNSA in the germline V gene. This CDR3 contains 15 residues. CDR3 DNA: TGTGCCAGCCTACGGGGACAGGGGGCCACCTACGAGCAGTACTTC. Its translation is CASLRGQGATYEQYF.

The chain is built from TRBV6-1 and TRBJ1-2; D unresolved. V dropped 2 bases and J dropped 6 bases, with 13 bases sitting between them. There are 14 residues in the CDR3. CDR1 and CDR2 (germline): MNHNS, SASEGT. CDR3 sequence: CASSEYWESNGYTF. DNA of the CDR3: TGTGCCAGCAGTGAATATTGGGAATCAAATGGCTACACCTTC.